The 9 T cell receptor beta chains below all came from one sample that was sequenced in a study of vaccination effects on CD4 cells after COVID-19. Measured with immunoSEQ multiplex PCR; TCRdb has only the in-frame clones, and not every one. The table lists roughly 65,000 clones, roughly 76% of them singletons. For these TCRs, the target antigens are not known. Using viral peptide pools, the ViraFEST assay grew out antigen-specific CD4+ T cells prior to sequencing. Following culture for 9 to 11 days, CD4+ T cells were isolated. Having tested negative for nucleocapsid antibodies, the vaccine recipients showed no prior SARS-CoV-2 infection. Sequences were derived from CD4+ T cells from PBMCs cultured with HCoV-NL63 spike peptides, sampled before COVID-19 vaccination. Receptor source: a human donor who received a COVID-19 vaccine.

This chain links TRBV5-5 with TRBJ1-5, with D hard to call. Trimming took 0 bases from V and 3 from J, leaving 10 bases between them. Germline values: CDR1 SGHKS, CDR2 YYEKEE (reference sequence). This CDR3 region has 15 residues. The DNA of the CDR3 is TGTGCCAGCAGCTTGGCAGTTACGTCCAATCAGCCCCAGCATTTT. Encoded protein: CASSLAVTSNQPQHF.

The rearrangement uses TRBV15 and TRBJ2-2; the D gene is possibly TRBD1 (6 bases). The germline V gene encodes CDR1 LNHNV and CDR2 YYDKDF (reference sequence). Trimming cost V 4 bases and J 1 base, with 10 bases left between them. CDR3 length: 15 amino acids. The chain's CDR3 is CATSILRGNTGELFF. CDR3 DNA: TGTGCCACCAGCATCCTCAGGGGGAACACCGGGGAGCTGTTTTTT.

V usage is TRBV5-1 and J usage is TRBJ1-2; D uncertain. Germline CDR1 is SGHRS and CDR2 is YFSETQ. The V gene lost 3 bases and the J gene lost 4 bases, with 10 bases spanning the gap. CDR3 length equals 13 residues. The CDR3 region is CASSSQASYGYTF. CDR3 bases: TGCGCCAGCAGCTCCCAGGCGTCCTATGGCTACACCTTC. Together with reference TRBV5-1 and TRBJ1-2, the CDR3 gives the full variable domain: KAGVTQTPRYLIKTRGQQVTLSCSPISGHRSVSWYQQTPGQGLQFLFEYFSETQRNKGNFPGRFSGRQFSNSRSEMNVSTLELGDSALYLCASSSQASYGYTFGSGTRLTVV.

The V and J genes are TRBV6-5 and TRBJ2-7; TRBD2 matches at 10 bases. V trimming: 5 bases; J trimming: 12 bases; junction bases outside the gene matches: 10. There are 13 residues in the CDR3. Germline V gene lookup returns CDR1 MNHEY and CDR2 SVGAGI. The CDR3 here is CASSLPGLARRYV. The CDR3 DNA sequence: TGTGCCAGCAGTCTCCCGGGACTAGCGAGAAGGTACGTC.

CDR3 DNA sequence: TGCGCCAGCTGCCGGGACAGGGGGATGTACAATGAGCAGTTCTTC. Translation: CASCRDRGMYNEQFF. The chain uses TRBV4-1 and TRBJ2-1; 11 bases agree with TRBD1. CDR3 length: 15 amino acids. CDR1 and CDR2 from the germline V gene are MGHRA and YSYEKL. The junction had 7 bases not matched to a gene; V was cut back by 8 bases and J by 4 bases.

This chain joins TRBV5-1 and TRBJ2-2; 7 nucleotides agree with TRBD1. The CDR3 loop spans 16 amino acids. Germline V gives CDR1 SGHRS, CDR2 YFSETQ. V dropped 5 bases and J dropped 7; count of bases not matched to a gene: 14. The DNA for the CDR3 is TGCGCCAGCAGGCTTCGACAGGGTACGAAGGGCGGGGAGCTGTTTTTT. Translating it yields CASRLRQGTKGGELFF.

This clone was observed a handful of times. V and J are TRBV24-1 and TRBJ2-1; TRBD1 matches 12 bases. The germline V gene has CDR1 KGHDR and CDR2 SFDVKD. J lost 9 bases, V lost 2 bases, and 7 bases had no gene match. CDR3 size: 16 residues. DNA of the CDR3: TGTGCCACCAGTGATTCGGGACAGGGGGCAATGGGTGAGCAGTTCTTC. This gives the protein CATSDSGQGAMGEQFF.

The chain has TRBV7-3 and TRBJ2-5; 8 positions match TRBD2. This CDR3 is 15 amino acids long. V shed 3 bases and J 5 bases; nucleotides not matched to a gene: 8. Germline assignment: CDR1 SGHTA and CDR2 FQGTGA. DNA of the CDR3: TGTGCCAGCAGCTTGAAAGGTAGCGGGGTTGAGACCCAGTACTTC. Its translation is CASSLKGSGVETQYF.

This chain links TRBV6-2 or TRBV6-3 with TRBJ2-7; D is unresolved. Germline V CDR1 and CDR2: MNHEY, SVGEGT. The CDR3 totals 12 residues. V lost 2 bases and J 5 bases, leaving 7 bases between the germline ends. CDR3 nucleotides: TGTGCCAGCAGTTACGGAGCTAACGAGCAGTACGTC. Protein: CASSYGANEQYV.